The TCR beta chain described here comes from a study of spatial heterogeneity in lung cancer (dated by TCRdb to about 2019). Background for the entire study: Donors were 72 patients with early-stage, untreated non-small cell lung cancer from the lung TRACERx cohort. In the raw uncorrected reads, each unique combination of TCR and UMI appeared on average more than ten times. TCR alpha and beta repertoires were quantitatively compared across multiple tumor regions, matched nontumor lung and blood in non-small cell lung cancer. More beta-chain than alpha-chain transcripts were consistently detected, likely reflecting higher beta-chain transcript abundance. At surgery, over 200 tumor regions, 63 to 70 matched nontumor lung samples and 56 PBMC samples were TCR-sequenced for both alpha and beta chains. Follow-up PBMC samples were sequenced whenever available, with the median time to follow-up being around two years after resection. The study linked features of the TCR repertoire to counts of nonsynonymous mutations, which were determined by whole-exome sequencing of tumor tissue. What the work shows at the level of the full study, not this receptor alone: Confirming at a functional level the hypothesis that regional TCRs recognize regional mutations was considered to require additional single-cell paired TCR alpha and beta sequencing. Ubiquitous expanded tumor TCRs showed up in blood more often at tumor resection than at routine follow-up. Comparisons of baseline and follow-up blood repertoires included only 15 or so patients.

Reading the germline V gene (reference sequence) gives CDR1 DFQATT and CDR2 SNEGSKA. The CDR3 spans 15 residues, from the cysteine through the phenylalanine. This entry keeps only the CDR3 DNA: 45 bases, framed from base 1. V is pruned by 6 bases and J by 4 bases, leaving 11 bases of the junction without a gene match. This clonotype was found a few times. The antigen it binds to is not known. No much larger clone is present one base from it, and per-base qualities are unavailable. The label giving this sample's time point can be read as: blood at routine non-recurrence follow-up after resection. For TCR sequencing, whole RNA was extracted from tumor and nontumor lung tissue, or from cryopreserved PBMC samples, and no cell sorting was done. Only patients for whom sufficient RNA was available from at least two tumor regions were selected for TCR sequencing. Library generation was performed with 5' RACE. TCRdb shows the sequencer as NextSeq 500. The TCR library protocol attached a unique molecular identifier to each TCR cDNA molecule to allow correction of PCR and sequencing errors. The study's own analysis went as follows. TCR identification, UMI-based error correction and CDR3 extraction were all carried out with Decombinator tools. TCRs above a frequency of 2 per 1,000, corresponding to the top 1% of the tumor frequency distribution, were defined as expanded. Renyi diversity was computed with the R vegan package after each repertoire had been subsampled 100 times to 5,000 TCRs. CDR3 similarity networks were built from amino acid triplet string-kernel similarity, connecting CDR3s with pairwise similarity above 0.82. In-frame beta chains were kept once TCRdb had trimmed the public reads at Q25 with fastp and called clones with MiXCR. Rows merge per CDR3 protein into single entries with the most common DNA and genes. In this record, the V and J calls reflect TCRdb's handling and not the investigators' own analysis. The sample profile shows about 70,000 distinct CDR3 sequences; roughly 8.9% of them were found once. The ten largest account for roughly 1.9% of the sample.

The TCR was taken from a female donor with early-stage non-small cell lung cancer. Sequenced here: PBMCs, sampled at follow-up. Recombination joined TRBV20-1 with TRBJ2-7, and 11 bases in between align with TRBD2. CDR3 protein: CSALPTSGRRYEQYF. DNA sequence: TGCAGTGCCCTACCCACTAGCGGGAGACGTTACGAGCAGTACTTC.